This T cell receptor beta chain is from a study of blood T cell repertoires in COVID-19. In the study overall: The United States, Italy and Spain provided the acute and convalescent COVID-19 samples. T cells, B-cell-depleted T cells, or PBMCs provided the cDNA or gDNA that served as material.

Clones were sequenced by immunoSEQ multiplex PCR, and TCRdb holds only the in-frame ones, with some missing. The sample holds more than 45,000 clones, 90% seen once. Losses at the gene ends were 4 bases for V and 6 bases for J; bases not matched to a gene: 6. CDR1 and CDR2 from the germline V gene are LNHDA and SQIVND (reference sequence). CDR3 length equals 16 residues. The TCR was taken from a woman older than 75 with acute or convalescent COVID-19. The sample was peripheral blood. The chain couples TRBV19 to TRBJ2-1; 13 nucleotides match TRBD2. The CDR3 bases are TGTGCCAGTAGTAAAACCGGGACTAGCGGGATCAATGAGCAGTTCTTC. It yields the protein CASSKTGTSGINEQFF.